Below are 23 T cell receptor beta chains sequenced from a single sample in a study of blood T cell repertoires in COVID-19. Data came from immunoSEQ multiplex PCR; TCRdb stores just in-frame clones and leaves some out. The sample records about 350,000 clones, about nine tenths being singletons. Sequencing was done on a sample of PBMCs or T cells enriched from blood (not recorded which). The receptor source for this set is a woman aged 25 to 39 who had been exposed to COVID-19.

The rearrangement joins TRBV3-1 (or the pseudogene TRBV3-2) to TRBJ2-5; 14 bases align to TRBD2. Germline CDR1 and CDR2: LGHDT and YNNKEL (reference sequence). The J segment lost 3 bases and the V segment lost 1 base, leaving 7 bases of the junction unmatched. The CDR3 contains 18 residues. CDR3 sequence: CASSQGLAGGVLEETQYF. In DNA, the CDR3 is TGTGCCAGCAGCCAAGGACTAGCGGGAGGGGTACTAGAAGAGACCCAGTACTTC.

The CDR3 DNA follows: TGTGCCAGCACCTCGGACAGGAGCTCCTACGAGCAGTACTTC. Protein sequence: CASTSDRSSYEQYF. The chain has TRBV6-5 and TRBJ2-7, with TRBD1 identical over 7 bases. The CDR3 contains 14 residues. Germline CDR1 reads MNHEY; CDR2 reads SVGAGI. Trimming removed 7 bases from V and 0 bases from J; junction bases left unmatched: 6.

Only one count was recorded for this clone. The rearrangement joins TRBV1 to TRBJ2-3; the DNA was not used to check the table's D call, TRBD2. TRBV1 is a pseudogene locus. The CDR3 has 17 residues. CDR3 DNA sequence: TGCACCAGCAGCCAGGCTCTAGAGGACCCGGGGGCAGATACGCAGTATTTT. Translating gives CTSSQALEDPGADTQYF.

This chain joins TRBV7-9 and TRBJ1-1; D ambiguous. The CDR3 is 15 amino acids. Germline-derived CDR1 and CDR2 are SEHNR and FQNEAQ (reference sequence). Trimming removed 2 bases from V and 1 base from J, with 11 bases in between. CDR3 bases: TGTGCCAGCAGCTTACTGAGGGATAAGAACACTGAAGCTTTCTTT. It yields the protein CASSLLRDKNTEAFF.

This chain links TRBV25-1 with TRBJ1-4; D uncertain. Germline V lookup: CDR1 MGHDK, CDR2 SYGVNS. V shed 4 bases and J shed 2 bases, with 8 bases lying between them. This CDR3 is built from 14 residues. CDR3 protein: CASSVTATNEKLFF. In DNA form, the CDR3 reads TGTGCCAGCAGTGTAACCGCGACTAATGAAAAACTGTTTTTT.

The genes are TRBV18 and TRBJ2-1; D not resolved. Looked up from germline, CDR1 is KGHSH and CDR2 is LQKENI. The CDR3 has 14 amino acids. V lost 0 bases and J lost 4, with 7 bases in between. In DNA, the CDR3 is TGTGCCAGCTCACCACCTCAGGCTTACAATGAGCAGTTCTTC. It encodes CASSPPQAYNEQFF.

The J gene is TRBJ2-1, the V gene TRBV5-1; tentative D call: TRBD2 (5 bases). V was cut by 0 bases and J by 5 bases, with 12 bases left in between. Germline V gene data show CDR1 as SGHRS and CDR2 as YFSETQ. This CDR3 contains 15 residues. The CDR3 DNA reads as TGCGCCAGCAGCTTGGATGGGAGAGGGCACAATGAGCAGTTCTTC. This translates into CASSLDGRGHNEQFF.

The chain couples TRBV4-1 to TRBJ1-1; D unresolved. Germline V gene sequence: CDR1 MGHRA, CDR2 YSYEKL. V was cut by 4 bases and J by 0 bases, with 9 bases left in between. This CDR3 has 14 residues. CDR3 nucleotides: TGCGCCAGCAGCCCAACAGAGATGAACACTGAAGCTTTCTTT. It encodes CASSPTEMNTEAFF.

The V and J genes are TRBV7-3 and TRBJ2-7, with 9 bases matching TRBD2. CDR3 length: 13 residues. Germline assignment: CDR1 SGHTA and CDR2 FQGTGA. V lost 2 bases, J lost 6 bases, and 2 bases stayed unmatched. This chain's CDR3 is CASSLAGGGEQYF. DNA for the CDR3: TGTGCCAGCAGCTTAGCGGGAGGGGGCGAGCAGTACTTC. Full variable domain (outside the CDR3, taken from reference TRBV7-3 and TRBJ2-7): GAGVSQTPSNKVTEKGKYVELRCDPISGHTALYWYRQSLGQGPEFLIYFQGTGAADDSGLPNDRFFAVRPEGSVSTLKIQRTERGDSAVYLCASSLAGGGEQYFGPGTRLTVT.

V and J are TRBV29-1 and TRBJ2-1; 7 positions agree with TRBD1. Per the germline V gene, CDR1 is SQVTM and CDR2 is ANQGSEA. J lost 2 bases, V lost 4 bases, and 2 bases had no gene match. The CDR3 length is 13 residues. CDR3 residues: CSVVGGTYNEQFF. DNA of the CDR3: TGCAGCGTTGTAGGGGGCACCTACAATGAGCAGTTCTTC.

This chain joins TRBV3-1 (or the pseudogene TRBV3-2) and TRBJ1-5; 9 bases agree with TRBD1. Germline assignment: CDR1 LGHDT and CDR2 YNNKEL (reference sequence). The CDR3 has 16 amino acids. J gave up 5 bases and V 4 bases, and 9 bases lay outside the gene matches. CDR3 sequence (DNA): TGTGCCAGCAGCCTTGGAACAGGGGGCCTAGATCAGCCCCAGCATTTT. This sequence encodes CASSLGTGGLDQPQHF.

CDR3 nucleotides: TGTGCCAGCAGCAAAGAGGAAGCGGGAGGGCAAAGAGCAAACAATGAGCAGTTCTTC. As protein: CASSKEEAGGQRANNEQFF. The rearrangement uses TRBV21-1 and TRBJ2-1; TRBD2 is the table's D call and was not checked against the DNA. TRBV21-1 is designated a pseudogene. This CDR3 has 19 residues.

The rearrangement joins TRBV10-3 to TRBJ1-1; D is ambiguous. The V gene lost 8 bases and the J gene lost 0 bases, with 10 bases spanning the gap. Germline lookup yields CDR1 ENHRY and CDR2 SYGVKD. CDR3 length equals 13 residues. CDR3 sequence (DNA): TGTGCCATCCAGGAGGAGTTGAACACTGAAGCTTTCTTT. Protein product: CAIQEELNTEAFF.

V is TRBV5-4 and J is TRBJ1-6, with D tentatively TRBD1 (6 bases). Germline V gives CDR1 SGHNT, CDR2 YYREEE (reference sequence). The CDR3 runs 17 residues. V was cut by 0 bases and J by 10 bases, with 20 bases left in between. The CDR3 DNA is TGTGCCAGCAGCTTGGGGACAGTCAACCAAAAGGGGTCACCCCTCCACTTT. As protein: CASSLGTVNQKGSPLHF.

This clone was counted once. The same CDR3 can be traced to other DNA sequences in this sample. V gene TRBV9 combines with J gene TRBJ1-1; TRBD1 is a possible D gene (5 bases). V was trimmed by 0 bases and J by 0 bases, leaving 9 bases between them. The CDR3 extends over 15 amino acids. Germline V CDR1 and CDR2: SGDLS, YYNGEE. This CDR3 is CASSVGGGVNTEAFF. In DNA, the CDR3 is TGTGCCAGCAGCGTAGGAGGAGGGGTGAACACTGAAGCTTTCTTT.

The chain recombines TRBV6-1 with TRBJ2-3; possibly TRBD2 for D (6 bases). Trimming removed 2 bases at V and 6 bases at J, with 18 bases between. This CDR3 region has 16 residues. Germline values: CDR1 MNHNS, CDR2 SASEGT. The CDR3 region has the DNA TGTGCCAGCAGTGAATCCCCCCCCGCGGCGGGGGATACGCAGTATTTT. As protein: CASSESPPAAGDTQYF.

The chain has TRBV28 and TRBJ1-1; the D gene is possibly TRBD1 (5 bases). There are 16 residues in the CDR3. In germline, CDR1 is MDHEN, CDR2 SYDVKM. V gave up 6 bases and J gave up 0 bases, with 17 bases separating them. For the CDR3, the DNA is TGTGCCAGCAGGGGAGGACACGAGCCAGTGAACACTGAAGCTTTCTTT. Amino acid sequence: CASRGGHEPVNTEAFF.

This sequence joins TRBV25-1 and TRBJ2-1; 9 bases match TRBD2. Germline V gene data show CDR1 as MGHDK and CDR2 as SYGVNS. With V trimmed by 6 bases and J by 5 bases, 5 bases remained unmatched. The CDR3 runs to 14 residues. The CDR3 is CASRRLADDNEQFF. CDR3 nucleotide sequence: TGTGCCAGCAGAAGACTAGCGGACGACAATGAGCAGTTCTTC.

This sequence joins TRBV27 and TRBJ2-7, with D uncertain. The CDR3 sequence is 14 residues long. Trimming pared 5 bases from V and 0 bases from J, leaving 11 bases between. Per the germline V gene, CDR1 is MNHEY and CDR2 is SMNVEV (reference sequence). The CDR3 spells CASSNRQNSYEQYF. The CDR3 DNA reads TGTGCCAGCAGTAACAGACAAAACTCCTACGAGCAGTACTTC.

This chain joins TRBV25-1 and TRBJ1-1, with a possible D match to TRBD1 (6 bases). V gave up 7 bases and J gave up 2 bases, with 17 bases separating them. The CDR3 covers 15 residues. Germline assignment: CDR1 MGHDK and CDR2 SYGVNS. CDR3 nucleotides: TGTGCCAGCACCCCGGGGGGGCCTAGCAACACTGAAGCTTTCTTT. Its translation: CASTPGGPSNTEAFF.

This chain links TRBV6-1 with TRBJ2-3, with unresolved D. Germline CDR1 and CDR2: MNHNS and SASEGT. The V end was cut by 0 bases, the J end by 5 bases, with 12 bases between. The CDR3 covers 15 residues. CDR3 amino acids: CASSEARGLRDTQYF. In DNA form, the CDR3 reads TGTGCCAGCAGTGAAGCGCGAGGTCTAAGAGATACGCAGTATTTT.

The chain links TRBV27 to TRBJ1-1; D gene ambiguous. V was shortened by 5 bases and J by 4 bases, with 14 bases between the two germline ends. Germline CDR1 MNHEY, CDR2 SMNVEV (reference sequence). This CDR3 spans 14 amino acids. The CDR3 sequence is CASSPGAVGTEAFF. CDR3 nucleotides: TGTGCCAGCAGTCCGGGAGCTGTGGGCACTGAAGCTTTCTTT.

This rearrangement joins TRBV29-1 to TRBJ1-5; possible D gene TRBD1, 5 bases. CDR3 length: 14 amino acids. Germline CDR1 SQVTM, CDR2 ANQGSEA. The V gene lost 0 bases and the J gene lost 6 bases, with 12 bases spanning the gap. The CDR3 nucleotides are TGCAGCGTTGAAGACGGGCAGGGTGGTCAGCCCCAGCATTTT. As protein: CSVEDGQGGQPQHF.